The 18 T cell receptor beta chains in this list originate from one sample, sequenced in a study of naive and memory T cell subsets. Points from the study as a whole: Possibly reflecting memory cells re-expressing CD45RA, a few larger clonotypes occurred in naive repertoires, especially CD8.

No antigens are known for them. The beta constant-region primer was an equimolar mix of two oligonucleotides covering TRBC1 and TRBC2. Four rounds of PCR amplified the ligated cDNA using nested alpha and beta constant-region primers plus SP2. From the UMI-ligation and nested PCR reads, TCRdb called clonotypes with MiXCR, one entry per CDR3 protein. The sample includes under 150,000 distinct CDR3 sequences, around 21% of them seen just once. Material: naive CD8+ T cells from blood. The source of these receptors is a human donor in good health.

The rearrangement uses TRBV20-1 and TRBJ2-7; D uncertain. V was pared by 2 bases and J by 0 bases, with 8 bases between. Germline CDR1 reads DFQATT; CDR2 reads SNEGSKA (reference sequence). This CDR3 spans 13 amino acids. CDR3 amino acids: CSARKKSSYEQYF. CDR3 coding DNA: TGCAGTGCTAGAAAGAAGAGCTCCTACGAGCAGTACTTC.

This clonotype was seen a handful of times. CDR3 sequence reads: CSVEGGTHNEQFF. In DNA form, the CDR3 reads TGCAGCGTTGAGGGGGGAACACACAATGAGCAGTTCTTC. The chain links TRBV29-1 to TRBJ2-1; tentative D call: TRBD2 (6 bases). Trimming left V 3 bases short and J 5 bases short, with 11 bases between. Germline values: CDR1 SQVTM, CDR2 ANQGSEA. This CDR3 has 13 amino acids.

This chain connects TRBV28 to TRBJ2-5; 11 bases are a match to TRBD1. This CDR3 has 16 residues. Unmatched junction bases numbered 10, after V lost 5 bases and J lost 5 bases. The V gene's germline CDR1 is MDHEN and CDR2 SYDVKM. The CDR3 spells CASSAPGQGAGETQYF. DNA for the CDR3: TGTGCCAGCAGTGCCCCCGGACAGGGGGCGGGGGAGACCCAGTACTTC.

This clonotype was seen a few times. The chain joins TRBV28 to TRBJ1-2; 10 bases fit TRBD1. The J segment lost 0 bases and the V segment lost 10 bases, leaving 11 bases of the junction unmatched. The germline V gene encodes CDR1 MDHEN and CDR2 SYDVKM. This CDR3 comprises 16 residues. In DNA form, the CDR3 reads TGTGCCATCTGTGGGACAGGGGAGTTTACTAACTATGGCTACACCTTC. Translation gives CAICGTGEFTNYGYTF.

The rearrangement joins TRBV27 to TRBJ1-5; D gene unclear. V shed 3 bases and J shed 8 bases, with 17 bases lying between them. The CDR3 runs to 15 residues. Germline loops: CDR1 MNHEY, CDR2 SMNVEV (reference sequence). The CDR3 region is CASSLASGGREPQHF. DNA of the CDR3: TGTGCCAGCAGTTTGGCAAGTGGAGGGCGGGAGCCCCAGCATTTT.

This clonotype was found a few times. V and J are TRBV24-1 and TRBJ2-7; 7 bases are a match to TRBD1. Germline values: CDR1 KGHDR, CDR2 SFDVKD. The CDR3 consists of 14 residues. V lost 3 bases and J lost 6; bases outside the gene matches: 7. The CDR3 loop is CATSDPRTGAEQYF. In DNA form, the CDR3 reads TGTGCCACCAGTGATCCACGAACAGGGGCCGAGCAGTACTTC.

A few counts support this clonotype. This rearrangement joins TRBV5-6 to TRBJ1-1, with D unclear. This CDR3 is 11 amino acids long. CDR1 is SGHDT and CDR2 is YYEEEE in the germline V gene. Trimming took off 2 bases at V and 7 bases at J, with 6 bases between the two ends. The chain's CDR3 is CASSFQNEAFF. CDR3 DNA: TGTGCCAGCAGCTTCCAGAATGAAGCTTTCTTT.

This clonotype has a handful of counts. V gene TRBV5-5 combines with J gene TRBJ1-2; no definite D call. Germline CDR1 reads SGHKS; CDR2 reads YYEKEE (reference sequence). There are 18 residues in the CDR3. V dropped 4 bases and J dropped 1 base, with 23 bases sitting between them. CDR3 in amino acids: CASSPFTFPDTDNYGYTF. CDR3 DNA: TGTGCCAGCAGCCCTTTCACTTTCCCAGACACGGATAACTATGGCTACACCTTC.

This clonotype was found a few times. The CDR3 is CASSKSPFGKPGRDYSNQPQHF. The CDR3 DNA sequence: TGTGCCAGCAGTAAGTCACCTTTTGGAAAGCCTGGTCGTGATTATAGCAATCAGCCCCAGCATTTT. This rearrangement joins TRBV6-2 or TRBV6-3 to TRBJ1-5; D call uncertain. The CDR3 totals 22 residues. CDR1 and CDR2 (germline): MNHEY, SVGEGT. Trimming took off 5 bases at V and 0 bases at J, with 32 bases between the two ends.

This clonotype was counted a few times. The chain uses TRBV27 and TRBJ2-1; TRBD2 aligns across 13 bases. Germline V lookup: CDR1 MNHEY, CDR2 SMNVEV (reference sequence). The junction had 13 bases not matched to a gene; V was cut back by 5 bases and J by 9 bases. This CDR3 region has 17 residues. The CDR3 DNA is TGTGCCAGCAGTCTTTGGTTCGGACTAGCGGGGGCAGGTGAGCAGTTCTTC. Translation gives CASSLWFGLAGAGEQFF.

There are a few counts of this clonotype. V gene TRBV20-1 combines with J gene TRBJ2-2; 13 nucleotides line up with TRBD2. Germline values: CDR1 DFQATT, CDR2 SNEGSKA (reference sequence). The J segment lost 4 bases and the V segment lost 5 bases, leaving 7 bases of the junction unmatched. This CDR3 has 16 amino acids. The CDR3 DNA reads TGCAGTGCTCGGACTAGCGGGAGTCGGGGCACCGGGGAGCTGTTTTTT. Translated, it gives CSARTSGSRGTGELFF.

This clonotype was counted only a few times. The gene calls are TRBV6-5 and TRBJ2-6; unclear D gene. CDR3 length: 14 amino acids. From germline, CDR1 is MNHEY and CDR2 SVGAGI. V was trimmed by 5 bases and J by 2 bases, leaving 7 bases between them. CDR3 in amino acids: CASSRPAGANVLTF. The CDR3 DNA reads TGTGCCAGCAGTCGGCCGGCTGGGGCCAACGTCCTGACTTTC.

The chain combines TRBV15 with TRBJ2-1, with D hard to call. Germline CDR1 LNHNV, CDR2 YYDKDF (reference sequence). The CDR3 covers 15 residues. V was shortened by 5 bases and J by 6 bases, with 17 bases between the two germline ends. The CDR3 DNA is TGTGCCACCAGCGGCCTAGTGGGTTGGGGCAATGAGCAGTTCTTC. It codes for CATSGLVGWGNEQFF.

A remark on this clonotype: Mismatch with germline at one junction end may stem from a read error. This rearrangement joins TRBV28 to TRBJ2-1, with D possibly matching TRBD1 (5 bases). The V gene's germline CDR1 is MDHEN and CDR2 SYDVKM. The length of the CDR3 is 13 residues. Written as DNA, the CDR3 is TGTGCCAACAGTTCCCAAGGGGATGGTGAGCAGTTCTTC. Its protein product is CANSSQGDGEQFF.

The sample holds a few counts of this clonotype. The V call is TRBV2, the J call TRBJ2-3; 7 nucleotides align to TRBD2. V lost 2 bases to trimming and J lost 3 bases; unmatched junction nucleotides: 8. This CDR3 is 16 amino acids long. Germline V gene lookup returns CDR1 SNHLY and CDR2 FYNNEI. In DNA, the CDR3 is TGTGCCAGCAGTGAACTTTCTAGCGGACGAACAGATACGCAGTATTTT. The encoded protein is CASSELSSGRTDTQYF.

The CDR3 DNA reads TGTGCCAGCAGCCCCACCACAGGGGCCTACGAGCAGTACTTC. It specifies CASSPTTGAYEQYF. This chain connects TRBV28 to TRBJ2-7; TRBD1 aligns across 7 bases. The CDR3 sequence is 14 residues long. Germline V gives CDR1 MDHEN, CDR2 SYDVKM. J gave up 2 bases and V 6 bases, and 7 bases lay outside the gene matches.

Points on this clonotype: A much larger clonotype is one base distant, so this may be a read error. This sequence joins TRBV28 and TRBJ2-7; 8 nucleotides align to TRBD1. Germline V gene data show CDR1 as MDHEN and CDR2 as SYDVKM. Losses at the gene ends were 3 bases for V and 3 bases for J; bases not matched to a gene: 1. The length of the CDR3 is 13 residues. CDR3 sequence (DNA): TGTGCCAGCAGTTTTACAGGGGGCTACGAGCAGTACTTC. It encodes CASSFTGGYEQYF.

The table lists this clonotype with a few counts. This rearrangement joins TRBV5-1 to TRBJ2-1, with no clear D. Germline V gives CDR1 SGHRS, CDR2 YFSETQ. CDR3 length: 15 residues. Trimming removed 4 bases at V and 3 bases at J, with 14 bases between. As DNA, the CDR3 is TGCGCCAGCAGCGGTGTCCCGGAATACTACAATGAGCAGTTCTTC. Protein sequence: CASSGVPEYYNEQFF.